The clone carrying this T cell receptor beta chain was recorded a few times. Its antigen is unidentified. These data are taken from a study of cytomegalovirus exposure and HLA in healthy donors. Study-wide background: There were approximately 81 million unique TCRs (from HLA-typed donors) in an early data release.

In germline, CDR1 is SGHRS, CDR2 YFSETQ. The germline V and J ends were trimmed by 0 bases and 3 bases, with 14 bases remaining between them. The CDR3 sequence is 16 residues long. Points from the study as a whole: Investigators reported 164 TCR beta chains as tied to cytomegalovirus.

The study ran its PCR with 60 Vbeta and 13 Jbeta primers. Sequencing used immunoSEQ multiplex PCR; TCRdb keeps in-frame clones, though not all of them. The table includes approximately 160,000 clones, approximately 80% detected once. The sequence came from a man aged 30 to 39 in good health and CMV-seropositive. What was sequenced was PBMCs. V usage is TRBV5-1 and J usage is TRBJ2-3, with D possibly TRBD2 on 6 matching bases. The CDR3 is CASSLVTGSGTDTQYF. CDR3 coding DNA: TGCGCCAGCAGCTTGGTTACGGGCAGCGGGACAGATACGCAGTATTTT.